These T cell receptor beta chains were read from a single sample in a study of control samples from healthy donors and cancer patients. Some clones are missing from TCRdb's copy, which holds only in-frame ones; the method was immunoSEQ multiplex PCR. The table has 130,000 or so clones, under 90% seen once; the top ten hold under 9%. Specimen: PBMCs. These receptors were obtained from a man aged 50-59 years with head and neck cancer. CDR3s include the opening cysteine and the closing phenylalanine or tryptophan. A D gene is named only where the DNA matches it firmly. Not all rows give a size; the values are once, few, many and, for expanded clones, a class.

CASSQYRDGGNQPQHF | TGTGCCAGCTCCCAATACAGGGATGGGGGCAATCAGCCCCAGCATTTT | TRBJ1-5 | . | TRBV18 | .
CASSTDWADQPQHF | TGTGCCAGTAGTACCGATTGGGCCGATCAGCCCCAGCATTTT | TRBJ1-5 | many | TRBV19 | .
CASSQRLAGGITGELFF | TGTGCCAGCAGCCAGCGACTAGCGGGAGGTATCACCGGGGAGCTGTTTTTT | TRBJ2-2 | . | TRBV11-2 | TRBD2
CASSNKLSSLNTGELFF | TGTGCCAGCAGCAACAAGTTATCATCACTTAACACCGGGGAGCTGTTTTTT | TRBJ2-2 | . | TRBV21-1 | .
CAISQTSGRSPGLTYNEQFF | TGTGCCATCAGTCAGACTAGCGGGAGGAGCCCGGGGTTGACCTACAATGAGCAGTTCTTC | TRBJ2-1 | . | TRBV10-3 | TRBD2
CASSFNRDIGNTIYF | TGTGCCAGCAGTTTTAACCGGGACATTGGAAACACCATATATTTT | TRBJ1-3 | . | TRBV6-5 | .
CASSLAHVYGYTF | TGTGCCAGCAGCTTAGCGCACGTCTATGGCTACACCTTC | TRBJ1-2 | once | TRBV7-9 | .
CASSSDRWGRPHYGYTF | TGTGCCAGCAGCTCGGATCGCTGGGGGCGCCCTCATTATGGCTACACCTTC | TRBJ1-2 | . | TRBV5-4 | .
CASEDRVGNEQFF | TGCGCCAGCGAGGACAGGGTAGGCAATGAGCAGTTCTTC | TRBJ2-1 | . | TRBV10-1 | TRBD1
CASSRVAGTNLATQYF | TGTGCCAGCAGTAGAGTAGCGGGGACAAATCTCGCGACCCAGTACTTC | TRBJ2-5 | . | TRBV27 | TRBD2
CATSDLPGGTDTQYF | TGTGCCACCAGTGATTTGCCGGGTGGGACAGATACGCAGTATTTT | TRBJ2-3 | . | TRBV24-1 | .
CASSLARAVPEQYF | TGTGCCAGCAGCTTAGCTCGCGCAGTTCCCGAGCAGTACTTC | TRBJ2-7 | . | TRBV7-9 | .
CASSLENYEQYF | TGCGCCAGCAGCTTGGAAAACTACGAGCAGTACTTC | TRBJ2-7 | . | TRBV5-1 | .
CASSYRGGAFF | TGTGCCAGCAGCTACAGGGGTGGAGCTTTCTTT | TRBJ1-1 | . | TRBV5-6 | TRBD1
CASSIAGWNTEAFF | TGTGCCAGTAGTATCGCAGGATGGAACACTGAAGCTTTCTTT | TRBJ1-1 | . | TRBV19 | .
CASSEDWDSRPFF | TGTGCCAGCAGTGAAGATTGGGACAGTCGACCTTTCTTT | TRBJ1-1 | . | TRBV6-1 | TRBD1
CASSQEADMNTEAFF | TGTGCCAGCAGCCAAGAAGCGGATATGAACACTGAAGCTTTCTTT | TRBJ1-1 | . | TRBV3-1/TRBV3-2 | .
CASSLRTRRDTQYF | TGCGCCAGCAGCTTAAGGACCCGCCGGGATACGCAGTATTTT | TRBJ2-3 | . | TRBV5-1 | .
CASSLQGSGQETQYF | TGTGCTAGCAGCTTACAGGGTTCGGGCCAAGAGACCCAGTACTTC | TRBJ2-5 | . | TRBV7-7 | .
CASSKLRVAFEAFF | TGTGCCAGCAGCAAGCTTAGGGTCGCTTTTGAAGCTTTCTTT | TRBJ1-1 | . | TRBV21-1 | .
CASSPTGYSTEAFF | TGTGCCAGCAGCCCCACAGGGTATAGCACTGAAGCTTTCTTT | TRBJ1-1 | once | TRBV28 | .
CASSPLPRNEAFF | TGTGCCAGCTCACCACTGCCCCGTAATGAAGCTTTCTTT | TRBJ1-1 | once | TRBV18 | .
CASSQSERGLGEKLFF | TGCGCCAGCAGTCAATCGGAGAGGGGGTTAGGTGAAAAACTGTTTTTT | TRBJ1-4 | . | TRBV23-1 | .
CASSLLTSGLNYEQYF | TGCGCCAGCAGCTTGTTGACTAGCGGGTTGAACTACGAGCAGTACTTC | TRBJ2-7 | few | TRBV5-1 | TRBD2
CASSPPARSSYNEQFF | TGTGCCAGCTCACCTCCAGCCAGGAGCTCCTACAATGAGCAGTTCTTC | TRBJ2-1 | . | TRBV18 | .
CASSPYMDTEAFF | TGTGCCAGCAGCCCCTATATGGACACTGAAGCTTTCTTT | TRBJ1-1 | . | TRBV13 | .
CAWSAVPEAFF | TGTGCCTGGAGCGCAGTCCCTGAAGCTTTCTTT | TRBJ1-1 | . | TRBV30 | .
CASSQVGNVQFF | TGTGCCAGCAGCCAAGTAGGAAACGTGCAGTTCTTC | TRBJ2-1 | . | TRBV4-2 | .
CASSTWAGMNTEAFF | TGTGCCAGTAGTACCTGGGCAGGGATGAACACTGAAGCTTTCTTT | TRBJ1-1 | . | TRBV19 | .
CASSLPKTGVEGEKLFF | TGTGCCAGCAGTTTGCCCAAAACAGGGGTAGAAGGGGAAAAACTGTTTTTT | TRBJ1-4 | . | TRBV28 | TRBD1
CASSVAVGTGNTIYF | TGTGCCAGCAGCGTAGCGGTGGGCACTGGAAACACCATATATTTT | TRBJ1-3 | . | TRBV9 | .
CASSLSLNEQFF | TGTGCCAGCAGTTTATCTTTAAATGAGCAGTTCTTC | TRBJ2-1 | few | TRBV28 | .
CASSQDRAVTGELFF | TGCGCCAGCAGCCAAGACCGGGCAGTCACCGGGGAGCTGTTTTTT | TRBJ2-2 | . | TRBV4-1 | .
CATLRQGDYGYTF | TGTGCCACCCTGAGACAGGGGGACTATGGCTACACCTTC | TRBJ1-2 | . | TRBV12-3/TRBV12-4 | TRBD1
CASSLGSGINYGYTF | TGCGCCAGCAGCTTGGGAAGCGGGATTAACTATGGCTACACCTTC | TRBJ1-2 | . | TRBV5-1 | .
CASSLFPQHPYEQYF | TGTGCCAGCAGTTTATTCCCTCAGCACCCCTACGAGCAGTACTTC | TRBJ2-7 | . | TRBV27 | .
CASSDSPHTQYF | TGTGCCAGCAGTGACTCGCCCCATACGCAGTATTTT | TRBJ2-3 | . | TRBV28 | .
CASSPTSGSDTQYF | TGTGCCAGCTCACCGACTAGCGGGAGTGATACGCAGTATTTT | TRBJ2-3 | . | TRBV18 | TRBD2
CASSPATGDTEAFF | TGTGCCAGCAGCCCAGCCACAGGGGACACTGAAGCTTTCTTT | TRBJ1-1 | . | TRBV6-6 | TRBD1
CASSLVRSGAGDTEAFF | TGTGCCAGCAGCTTAGTTAGGTCAGGGGCAGGCGACACTGAAGCTTTCTTT | TRBJ1-1 | . | TRBV7-9 | .
CASSPAGSRETQYF | TGTGCCAGCAGCCCTGCGGGTAGCAGGGAGACCCAGTACTTC | TRBJ2-5 | . | TRBV7-9 | .
CASSRGGPTDTQYF | TGTGCCAGCAGCCGAGGGGGGCCCACAGATACGCAGTATTTT | TRBJ2-3 | . | TRBV6-6 | .
CASSSSGAAGGYTF | TGCGCCAGCAGCTCCAGTGGAGCGGCCGGTGGCTACACCTTC | TRBJ1-2 | . | TRBV5-1 | .
CSASDPRGLYEQFF | TGCAGTGCTAGTGATCCTAGGGGCCTGTATGAGCAGTTCTTC | TRBJ2-1 | . | TRBV20-1 | .
CASSLGAPKLRNTIYF | TGTGCCAGCAGTTTGGGGGCCCCAAAACTGCGAAACACCATATATTTT | TRBJ1-3 | . | TRBV28 | .
CASSPSIISSPNQPQHF | TGCGCCAGCAGCCCTTCGATCATCTCATCCCCCAATCAGCCCCAGCATTTT | TRBJ1-5 | . | TRBV4-1 | .
CASGEGAGFTDTQYF | TGTGCCAGCGGGGAGGGAGCGGGGTTCACAGATACGCAGTATTTT | TRBJ2-3 | . | TRBV2 | TRBD2
CASSSGLNYGYTF | TGTGCCAGCAGCTCCGGACTGAACTATGGCTACACCTTC | TRBJ1-2 | . | TRBV7-9 | .
CASSEETSGTDTQYF | TGCGCCAGCAGTGAGGAGACTAGCGGTACAGATACGCAGTATTTT | TRBJ2-3 | . | TRBV10-1 | TRBD2
CASSPQQNTEAFF | TGTGCCAGCAGCCCACAGCAGAACACTGAAGCTTTCTTT | TRBJ1-1 | . | TRBV9 | .
CASSQSGNQPQHF | TGTGCCAGCAGCCAATCGGGGAATCAGCCCCAGCATTTT | TRBJ1-5 | few | TRBV3-1/TRBV3-2 | .
CASSSSRYTQYF | TGTGCCAGTAGTTCCTCCCGATATACGCAGTATTTT | TRBJ2-3 | . | TRBV19 | .
CASSTGTAYGYTF | TGTGCCAGTAGTACCGGGACAGCTTATGGCTACACCTTC | TRBJ1-2 | . | TRBV19 | TRBD1